This T cell receptor beta chain was recorded in a study of shared clonotypes between healthy human individuals. Turning to the study itself: Three plates each covered CD4 naive and memory; CD8 naive two, CD8 memory one.

Trimming pared 0 bases from V and 5 bases from J, leaving 16 bases between. Germline assignment: CDR1 MGHRA and CDR2 YSYEKL. This CDR3 has 16 amino acids. Note on this clone: Its antigen remains unknown.

TCRdb's copy holds only in-frame clones and misses some; the assay was immunoSEQ multiplex PCR. This repertoire shows roughly 2 million clones, approximately 95% found once; its top ten account for around 0.13%. General study results and limits: Estimated clonotype richness was generally higher in naive than memory subsets.

Sequenced material: naive CD4+ T cells sorted from blood. Specified subset: CD45RA+ positively selected. This TCR was recovered from a man aged 18 to 29 in good health. The chain recombines TRBV4-1 with TRBJ1-2; the D is unclear. This CDR3 is CASSQDTAGPGYGYTF. The CDR3 nucleotides are TGCGCCAGCAGCCAAGACACGGCAGGACCTGGGTATGGCTACACCTTC.